This T cell receptor (beta chain) was captured in a study of PD-1 blockade in classical Hodgkin lymphoma. General study results and limits: Reasons behind the repertoire differences stay unclear, perhaps disease activity or earlier therapy.

The CDR3 has 14 amino acids. Germline V gives CDR1 SNHLY, CDR2 FYNNEI. The V gene lost 2 bases and the J gene lost 8 bases, with 12 bases spanning the gap. The protocol was immunoSEQ multiplex PCR, while the TCRdb copy is restricted to in-frame clones and leaves out a portion. The sample carries tens of thousands of clones, more than 80% recorded once. Each patient experienced a relapse that followed autologous stem cell transplantation, and brentuximab vedotin exposure varied. To note about this clone: Its antigen remains unidentified.

This clonotype originated in a human donor with classical Hodgkin lymphoma. Specimen: peripheral blood mononuclear cells (PBMCs), collected at baseline. The chain carries TRBV2 and TRBJ1-4; the D is unclear. The CDR3: CASSESRATEKLFF. CDR3 nucleotides: TGTGCCAGCAGTGAATCTCGGGCGACGGAAAAACTGTTTTTT. Complete variable domain (other parts from reference TRBV2 and TRBJ1-4): EPEVTQTPSHQVTQMGQEVILRCVPISNHLYFYWYRQILGQKVEFLVSFYNNEISEKSEIFDDQFSVERPDGSNFTLKIRSTKLEDSAMYFCASSESRATEKLFFGSGTQLSVL.